The present entry profiles one T cell receptor beta chain with its context. Its antigen is currently unknown. Constant-segment primers and 5'RACE yielded cDNA libraries for TCR alpha and TCR beta, each carrying sample barcodes and UMIs. MiXCR, run by TCRdb on the 5' RACE reads, gives a single entry per CDR3 protein. The sample includes a few hundred thousand distinct CDR3 sequences, approximately 7.6% of them seen just once. The source of the sample is a study of T-cell memory formation after mild COVID-19. Notes on the study in general: Contracting CD4+ clones lay largely in CM and EM, with CD8+ ones residing in EMRA. Later expanders leaned CD4+, whereas clones that contracted between day 15 and 85 were balanced CD4/CD8. Pre-infection memory harbored some responding clones, suggesting cross-reactive memory joined.

The ends lost 4 bases at V and 6 bases at J; junction bases unmatched: 3. This CDR3 comprises 14 residues. The germline V gene encodes CDR1 WNHNN and CDR2 SYGVQD (reference sequence). The sample taken for sequencing was PBMCs or a T cell subset sorted from them (not recorded which). The chain carries TRBV10-1 and TRBJ2-1; 10 nucleotides align to TRBD2. The sequence was collected from a man younger than 35 who had mild COVID-19 (a few samples of this study predate the infection). Cell type and time point are not known. CDR3 region: CASSAGLATNEQFF. The CDR3 DNA reads as TGCGCCAGCAGTGCGGGACTAGCGACCAATGAGCAGTTCTTC.